The 24 T cell receptor beta chains reported below all come from one sample, sequenced in a study of identical twins. TCRdb re-derived calls from the 5' RACE reads in MiXCR, one entry per CDR3 protein. Among 1.5 million to 2 million distinct CDR3 sequences listed, about 32% were seen once. The material sequenced was cord blood. The receptors originated from a newborn girl in good health.

The chain carries TRBV9 and TRBJ2-7, with D perhaps TRBD1 (5 bases). The CDR3 has 14 residues. The V end lost 0 bases, the J end lost 2 bases, and 9 bases lay between the germline ends. The germline gives CDR1 SGDLS, CDR2 YYNGEE. CDR3: CASSVEPGTYEQYF. CDR3 nucleotide sequence: TGTGCCAGCAGCGTAGAGCCAGGGACCTACGAGCAGTACTTC.

This clonotype was counted a few times. The CDR3 DNA follows: TGTGCCAGCAGCTTAGCGGGACACCAGTTCACAGATACGCAGTATTTT. Its protein is CASSLAGHQFTDTQYF. The gene calls are TRBV7-9 and TRBJ2-3; D is perhaps TRBD1 (6 bases). The CDR3 consists of 16 residues. Germline V CDR1 and CDR2: SEHNR, FQNEAQ (reference sequence). Trimming removed 0 bases from V and 2 bases from J, with 12 bases in between.

J is TRBJ2-7 and V is TRBV9; 7 bases map to TRBD1. CDR1 and CDR2 from the germline V gene are SGDLS and YYNGEE. The trim removed 3 bases at V and 7 bases at J, leaving 10 bases unmatched. The length of the CDR3 is 14 residues. For the CDR3, the DNA is TGTGCCAGCAGCGGAGGGACAGCCTACAATGAGCAGTACTTC. Translating it yields CASSGGTAYNEQYF. Variable domain in full (rest from reference TRBV9 and TRBJ2-7): DSGVTQTPKHLITATGQRVTLRCSPRSGDLSVYWYQQSLDQGLQFLIQYYNGEERAKGNILERFSAQQFPDLHSELNLSSLELGDSALYFCASSGGTAYNEQYFGPGTRLTVT.

CDR3 nucleotides: TGTGCCAGCAGTTTTAGGGATTTCCACGAGCAGTACTTC. It translates to CASSFRDFHEQYF. The V call is TRBV27, the J call TRBJ2-7, with D uncertain. Germline CDR1 reads MNHEY; CDR2 reads SMNVEV (reference sequence). Trimming cost V 3 bases and J 5 bases, with 11 bases left between them. The CDR3 length is 13 residues.

The chain is built from TRBV5-5 and TRBJ2-1; D unclear. CDR1 is SGHKS, CDR2 YYEKEE, per germline (reference sequence). V was cut by 1 base and J by 2 bases, with 10 bases left in between. The CDR3 sequence is 15 residues long. DNA of the CDR3: TGTGCCAGCAGCTTGCTCCCTAAAACCTACAATGAGCAGTTCTTC. Its translation is CASSLLPKTYNEQFF.

This clonotype was seen more than once but under ten times. The chain uses TRBV12-3 or TRBV12-4 and TRBJ2-3; TRBD1 agrees at 8 bases. The CDR3 covers 14 residues. The V segment lost 2 bases and the J segment 4 bases; nucleotides outside the gene matches: 2. DNA of the CDR3: TGTGCCAGCAGTTTACCGACAGGGGCAGATACGCAGTATTTT. Encoded protein: CASSLPTGADTQYF.

This clonotype was counted many times. The CDR3 protein is CASSQVTGGAETQYF. In nucleotides, the CDR3 is TGTGCCAGCAGCCAAGTGACAGGGGGCGCAGAGACCCAGTACTTC. This chain joins TRBV4-2 and TRBJ2-5; 10 positions match TRBD1. This CDR3 has 15 residues. CDR1 is LGHNA and CDR2 is YNFKEQ in the germline V gene. The J segment lost 4 bases and the V segment lost 1 base, leaving 3 bases of the junction unmatched.

In the case of this clonotype: The junction differs from germline at one of its ends, possibly a read error. The chain recombines TRBV15 with TRBJ1-4, with D unresolved. Germline lookup yields CDR1 LNHNV and CDR2 YYDKDF (reference sequence). This CDR3 is 15 amino acids long. The CDR3: CVTSRSGTTNEKLFF. CDR3 nucleotide sequence: TGTGTCACCAGCAGATCTGGAACAACTAATGAAAAACTGTTTTTT.

This clonotype appeared many times. The chain employs TRBV7-2 and TRBJ2-7; 10 bases are a match to TRBD2. The germline V gene has CDR1 SGHTA and CDR2 FQGNSA. Losses at the gene ends were 4 bases for V and 2 bases for J; bases not matched to a gene: 5. This CDR3 has 15 residues. CDR3 in amino acids: CASSSRTSGTYEQYF. Here the CDR3 DNA reads TGTGCCAGCAGCTCTCGGACTAGCGGTACCTACGAGCAGTACTTC.

At least ten counts were recorded for this clonotype. The V and J genes are TRBV7-2 and TRBJ2-3; D call uncertain. The germline V gene has CDR1 SGHTA and CDR2 FQGNSA. The CDR3 has 13 amino acids. Trimming shortened V by 5 bases and J by 2 bases, and 8 bases separated the two germline ends. CDR3 sequence reads: CASSLRLTDTQYF. CDR3 nucleotide sequence: TGTGCCAGCAGCCTTAGGCTCACAGATACGCAGTATTTT.

In its sample, this clonotype was seen a few times. This chain uses TRBV6-1 with TRBJ1-2, with a weak D call TRBD1 (5 bases). This CDR3 comprises 15 residues. Per germline, CDR1 MNHNS and CDR2 SASEGT. Trimming shortened V by 1 base and J by 4 bases, and 13 bases separated the two germline ends. The chain's CDR3 is CASSEGGGSSYGYTF. The CDR3, as DNA: TGTGCCAGCAGTGAAGGTGGGGGATCGAGCTATGGCTACACCTTC.

This chain uses TRBV19 with TRBJ1-1; a possible D gene is TRBD1 (5 bases). CDR3 length equals 12 residues. Trimming removed 8 bases from V and 6 bases from J, with 13 bases in between. Per the germline V gene, CDR1 is LNHDA and CDR2 is SQIVND (reference sequence). CDR3 nucleotides: TGTGCCAGTGAAAAGGCAGGGTCTGAAGCTTTCTTT. Its translation is CASEKAGSEAFF.

This clonotype showed up just a few times. The V and J genes are TRBV7-2 and TRBJ1-1; D is undetermined. V was shortened by 11 bases and J by 3 bases, with 13 bases between the two germline ends. The germline CDR1 and CDR2 sequences are SGHTA and FQGNSA. The CDR3 is 12 amino acids. The CDR3 nucleotides read TGTGCCTGCACCCGGGCCGACACTGAAGCTTTCTTT. This encodes CACTRADTEAFF.

The chain joins TRBV12-3 or TRBV12-4 to TRBJ2-7; D may match TRBD1 or TRBD2 (6 bases each). The V end was cut by 3 bases, the J end by 2 bases, with 11 bases between. This CDR3 comprises 14 residues. The CDR3 region is CASSFLGGTYEQYF. As DNA, the CDR3 is TGTGCCAGCAGTTTCCTAGGGGGGACCTACGAGCAGTACTTC.

This chain connects TRBV7-9 to TRBJ1-1, with D possibly being TRBD1 (5 bases). Germline lookup yields CDR1 SEHNR and CDR2 FQNEAQ (reference sequence). V lost 2 bases and J 4 bases, leaving 14 bases between the germline ends. This CDR3 is 15 amino acids long. The CDR3 nucleotides read TGTGCCAGCAGCTTATCGGAGGGGCGTAGCACTGAAGCTTTCTTT. Residues: CASSLSEGRSTEAFF.

As concerns this clonotype: The germline gene is not matched at one end of the junction; a read error may be the cause. V is TRBV25-1 and J is TRBJ2-7, with 11 bases aligning to TRBD1. Germline CDR1 MGHDK, CDR2 SYGVNS. The CDR3 runs to 15 residues. CDR3 region: CACSESGTGGDEQYF. For the CDR3, the DNA is TGTGCCTGCAGTGAATCAGGGACAGGGGGAGACGAGCAGTACTTC.

V gene TRBV2 combines with J gene TRBJ2-1; 10 bases align to TRBD2. This CDR3 is 17 amino acids long. J lost 5 bases, V lost 0 bases, and 7 bases had no gene match. Germline CDR1 is SNHLY and CDR2 is FYNNEI. Here the CDR3 DNA reads TGTGCCAGCAGTGAAGCGTCTGGACTAGCGGTCAACAATGAGCAGTTCTTC. Protein: CASSEASGLAVNNEQFF.

This clonotype was observed many times. The chain carries TRBV20-1 and TRBJ1-4; a weak D match, TRBD1 (5 bases). V lost 0 bases to trimming and J lost 3 bases, with 11 bases between them. Germline CDR1 reads DFQATT; CDR2 reads SNEGSKA (reference sequence). The CDR3 is made up of 15 amino acids. Here the CDR3 DNA reads TGCAGTGCTAGAGATTCCGGGGCGGCTAATGAAAAACTGTTTTTT. Protein product: CSARDSGAANEKLFF.

The CDR3 DNA reads TGCAGTGCTAGAGAGGCGGGTGGACAGCCCCAGCATTTT. Residues: CSAREAGGQPQHF. The chain has TRBV20-1 and TRBJ1-5; D uncertain. The V gene's germline CDR1 is DFQATT and CDR2 SNEGSKA (reference sequence). V shed 0 bases and J shed 7 bases, with 10 bases lying between them. This CDR3 spans 13 amino acids.

The gene calls are TRBV5-1 and TRBJ2-2, with D uncertain. With 5 bases removed from V and 0 bases from J, the gap between germline ends came to 14 bases. There are 16 residues in the CDR3. The V gene's germline CDR1 is SGHRS and CDR2 YFSETQ. This chain's CDR3 is CASRELVPANTGELFF. CDR3 DNA: TGCGCCAGCAGGGAGTTGGTCCCGGCGAACACCGGGGAGCTGTTTTTT.

The chain is built from TRBV6-1 and TRBJ2-7; D ambiguous. From germline, CDR1 is MNHNS and CDR2 SASEGT. Between the trimmed V and J ends, which lost 4 bases and 4 bases, there was a span of 8 bases. This CDR3 contains 12 residues. CDR3 in amino acids: CASSVVLYEQYF. The CDR3 DNA follows: TGTGCCAGCAGTGTCGTACTTTACGAGCAGTACTTC.

There are a few counts of this clonotype. V and J are TRBV4-2 and TRBJ2-2, with 8 bases identical to TRBD1. The CDR3 spans 16 residues. V was clipped by 0 bases and J by 4 bases; unmatched bases: 4. Per germline, CDR1 LGHNA and CDR2 YNFKEQ. CDR3 loop: CASSQEGQGSTGELFF. For the CDR3, the DNA is TGTGCCAGCAGCCAAGAAGGACAGGGCAGCACCGGGGAGCTGTTTTTT.

This clonotype has a count of ten or more. The V and J genes are TRBV12-3 or TRBV12-4 and TRBJ1-5; D remains ambiguous. V lost 4 bases and J lost 2, with 9 bases in between. The CDR3 totals 14 residues. The CDR3 is CASSSLQGNQPQHF. CDR3 bases: TGTGCCAGCAGTTCCCTCCAGGGCAATCAGCCCCAGCATTTT.

The J gene is TRBJ2-7, the V gene TRBV7-2, with D unclear. TRBJ2-5 explains the end of the DNA better; the J call may be wrong. Germline V gene data show CDR1 as SGHTA and CDR2 as FQGNSA. CDR3 length: 14 residues. The CDR3 loop is CASSVVRNSETQYF. The CDR3 DNA is TGTGCCAGCAGCGTGGTGCGTAATTCGGAGACCCAGTACTTC.